This entry lists 5 T cell receptor beta chains sequenced from one sample in a study of blood T cell repertoires in COVID-19. Profiling relied on immunoSEQ multiplex PCR, and the TCRdb table lists in-frame clones only, not all of them. Here the sample spans approximately 31,000 clones, approximately 86% being singletons. Material for sequencing was peripheral blood. These TCRs come from an elderly woman with active or convalescent COVID-19.

This sequence joins TRBV7-8 and TRBJ2-5; 8 bases match TRBD2. The CDR3 covers 15 residues. Germline CDR1 and CDR2: SGHVS and FQNEAQ. V gave up 5 bases and J gave up 5 bases; unmatched junction bases: 10. CDR3 in amino acids: CASSQSGGRGETQYF. The CDR3 DNA reads TGTGCCAGCAGCCAAAGCGGGGGCCGGGGTGAGACCCAGTACTTC.

A word on this clone: The sample contains more than one DNA sequence encoding this CDR3. This chain uses TRBV5-1 with TRBJ2-3; D might be TRBD2 (6 bases). The CDR3 contains 14 residues. The germline V gene has CDR1 SGHRS and CDR2 YFSETQ. The V gene lost 7 bases and the J gene lost 1 base, with 13 bases spanning the gap. CDR3 residues: CASSSGVGTDTQYF. In DNA, the CDR3 is TGCGCCAGCTCGTCGGGAGTGGGCACAGATACGCAGTATTTT.

The chain uses TRBV2 and TRBJ2-2; 7 bases align to TRBD1. V was pared by 2 bases and J by 1 base, with 4 bases of the junction left unmatched. This CDR3 spans 16 amino acids. The germline CDR1 and CDR2 sequences are SNHLY and FYNNEI. The CDR3 DNA is TGTGCCAGCAGTGAAACAGGGGCCATGAACACCGGGGAGCTGTTTTTT. The encoded protein is CASSETGAMNTGELFF.

This rearrangement joins TRBV6-2 or TRBV6-3 to TRBJ2-7; a weak D match, TRBD2 (6 bases). V dropped 6 bases and J dropped 2 bases, with 14 bases sitting between them. The V gene's germline CDR1 is MNHEY and CDR2 SVGEGT. This CDR3 region has 14 residues. CDR3 sequence (DNA): TGTGCCAGCAGCCGTTCTCCGGGGGCCTACGAGCAGTACTTC. Protein product: CASSRSPGAYEQYF.

The chain is built from TRBV24-1 and TRBJ2-7; 8 bases agree with TRBD1. The CDR3 has 17 residues. V shed 3 bases and J 2 bases; nucleotides not matched to a gene: 11. CDR1 is KGHDR and CDR2 is SFDVKD in the germline V gene. DNA for the CDR3: TGTGCCACCAGTGATCCTAGGCCACGGGACAGGACCTACGAGCAGTACTTC. Translating gives CATSDPRPRDRTYEQYF.